The 2 T cell receptor beta chains reported below all come from one sample, sequenced in a study of T cell repertoires in cytomegalovirus infection. TCRdb processed the reads anew with MiXCR; each CDR3 protein has one entry. There are under 850,000 distinct CDR3 sequences in the sample; approximately 33% occur only once, and over 15% lies in the top ten. Their cognate antigens are unknown. The sequencing here drew on cultured PBMCs, taken from culture after CMV antigen stimulation. Every receptor here comes from a human donor in good health (CMV status not recorded). Some clones in this sample may be carry-over from other donors' samples.

This clonotype was detected only a few times. This sequence joins TRBV7-8 and TRBJ2-3; D ambiguous. Germline lookup yields CDR1 SGHVS and CDR2 FQNEAQ. Trimming took off 2 bases at V and 0 bases at J, with 12 bases between the two ends. There are 16 residues in the CDR3. This chain's CDR3 is CASSLRRRASTDTQYF. The CDR3 DNA sequence: TGTGCCAGCAGCTTAAGACGGCGTGCTAGCACAGATACGCAGTATTTT.

This clonotype came up many times. The chain carries TRBV7-2 and TRBJ1-5; D possibly corresponds to TRBD1 (6 bases). The germline gives CDR1 SGHTA, CDR2 FQGNSA. The V end was cut by 4 bases, the J end by 7 bases, with 11 bases between. The CDR3 runs to 13 residues. As DNA, the CDR3 is TGTGCCAGCAGCTACGGGACAAAACAGCCCCAGCATTTT. Protein sequence: CASSYGTKQPQHF.